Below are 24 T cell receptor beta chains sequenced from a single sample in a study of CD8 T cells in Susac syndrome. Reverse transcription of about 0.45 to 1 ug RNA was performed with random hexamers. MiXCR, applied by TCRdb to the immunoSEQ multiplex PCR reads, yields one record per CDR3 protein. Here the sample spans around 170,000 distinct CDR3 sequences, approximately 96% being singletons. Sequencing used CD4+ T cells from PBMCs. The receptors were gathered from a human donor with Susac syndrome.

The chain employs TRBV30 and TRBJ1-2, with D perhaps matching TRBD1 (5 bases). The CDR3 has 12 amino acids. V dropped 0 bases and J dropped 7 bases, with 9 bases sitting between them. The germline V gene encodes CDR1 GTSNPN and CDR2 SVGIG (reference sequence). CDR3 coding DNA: TGTGCCTGGAGTGTAGGGGTGGGTGGCTACACCTTC. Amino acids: CAWSVGVGGYTF.

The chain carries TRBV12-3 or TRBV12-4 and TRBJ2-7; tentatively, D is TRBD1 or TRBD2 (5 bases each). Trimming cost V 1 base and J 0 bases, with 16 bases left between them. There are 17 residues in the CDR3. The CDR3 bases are TGTGCCAGCAGTTTAGTGTTTCGGGACCTCGGCTCCTACGAGCAGTACTTC. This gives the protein CASSLVFRDLGSYEQYF.

The CDR3 bases are TGCAGTGCAGGCTCAGGGCTGAGCAATCAGCCCCAGCATTTT. Encoded protein: CSAGSGLSNQPQHF. The chain links TRBV20-1 to TRBJ1-5, with a tentative D call TRBD1 (5 bases). Germline V gene sequence: CDR1 DFQATT, CDR2 SNEGSKA (reference sequence). The CDR3 length is 14 residues. Trimming left V 6 bases short and J 1 base short, with 13 bases between.

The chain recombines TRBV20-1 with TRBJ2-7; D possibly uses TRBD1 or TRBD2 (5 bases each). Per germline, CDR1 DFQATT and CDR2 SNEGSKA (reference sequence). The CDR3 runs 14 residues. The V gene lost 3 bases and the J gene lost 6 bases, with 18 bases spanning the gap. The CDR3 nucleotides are TGCAGTGCTAGTCCCGAGGGGAGATTCTCCGAGCAGTACTTC. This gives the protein CSASPEGRFSEQYF.

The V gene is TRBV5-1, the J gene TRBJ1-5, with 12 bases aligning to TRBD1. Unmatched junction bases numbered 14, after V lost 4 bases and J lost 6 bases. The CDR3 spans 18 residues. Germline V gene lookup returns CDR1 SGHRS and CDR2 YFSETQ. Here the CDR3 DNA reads TGCGCCAGCAGCCCCGGGACAGGGGGCTCTGGAACGCGTCAGCCCCAGCATTTT. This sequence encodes CASSPGTGGSGTRQPQHF.

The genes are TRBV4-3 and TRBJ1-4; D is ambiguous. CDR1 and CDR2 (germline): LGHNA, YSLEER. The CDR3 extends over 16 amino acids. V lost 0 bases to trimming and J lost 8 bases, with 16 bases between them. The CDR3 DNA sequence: TGCGCCAGCAGCCAAGAGTTCCGGGCTCTGTTGGAAAAACTGTTTTTT. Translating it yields CASSQEFRALLEKLFF.

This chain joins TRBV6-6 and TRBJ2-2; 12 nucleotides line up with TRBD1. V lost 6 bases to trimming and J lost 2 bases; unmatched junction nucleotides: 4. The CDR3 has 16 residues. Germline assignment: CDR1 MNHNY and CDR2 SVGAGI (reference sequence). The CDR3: CASRTGTGGNTGELFF. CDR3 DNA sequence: TGTGCCAGCAGAACCGGGACAGGGGGCAACACCGGGGAGCTGTTTTTT.

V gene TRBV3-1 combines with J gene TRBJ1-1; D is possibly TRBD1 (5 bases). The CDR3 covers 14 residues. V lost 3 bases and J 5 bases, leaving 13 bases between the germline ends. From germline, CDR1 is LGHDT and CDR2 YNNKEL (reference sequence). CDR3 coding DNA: TGTGCCAGCAGCCAGGAGGGGCTGGGGACTGAAGCTTTCTTT. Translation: CASSQEGLGTEAFF.

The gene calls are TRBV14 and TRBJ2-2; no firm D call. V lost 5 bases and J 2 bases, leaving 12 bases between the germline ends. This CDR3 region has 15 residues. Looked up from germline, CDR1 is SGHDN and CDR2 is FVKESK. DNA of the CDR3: TGTGCCAGCAGCTTACGGACGGTTAACACCGGGGAGCTGTTTTTT. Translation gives CASSLRTVNTGELFF.

The CDR3 coding sequence is TGTGCCAGCAGTTACTCGACGGGAGCGGGGGGCTACAATGAGCAGTTCTTC. Amino acids: CASSYSTGAGGYNEQFF. The chain links TRBV6-8 to TRBJ2-1, with TRBD2 matching 9 bases. J lost 3 bases, V lost 0 bases, and 6 bases had no gene match. The CDR3 runs to 17 residues. Germline lookup yields CDR1 MNHGY and CDR2 SAAAGT.

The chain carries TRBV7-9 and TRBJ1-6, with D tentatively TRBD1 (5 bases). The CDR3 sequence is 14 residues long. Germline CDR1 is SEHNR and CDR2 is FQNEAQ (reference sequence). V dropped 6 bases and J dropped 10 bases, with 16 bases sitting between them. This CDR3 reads CASRNRGPFSPLHF. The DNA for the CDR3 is TGTGCCAGCAGAAACCGGGGCCCCTTCTCACCCCTCCACTTT.

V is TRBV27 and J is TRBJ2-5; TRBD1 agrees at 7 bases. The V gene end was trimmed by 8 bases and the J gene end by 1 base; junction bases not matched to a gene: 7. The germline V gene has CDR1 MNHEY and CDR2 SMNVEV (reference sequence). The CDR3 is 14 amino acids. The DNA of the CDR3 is TGTGCCAGCGGACTGACAGGGACCCAAGAGACCCAGTACTTC. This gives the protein CASGLTGTQETQYF.

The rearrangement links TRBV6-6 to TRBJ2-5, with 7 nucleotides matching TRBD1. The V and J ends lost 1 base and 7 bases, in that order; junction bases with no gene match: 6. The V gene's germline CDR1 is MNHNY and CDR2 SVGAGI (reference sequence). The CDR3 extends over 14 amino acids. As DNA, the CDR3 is TGTGCCAGCAGTTACTTAGACAGGGATGGGACCCAGTACTTC. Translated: CASSYLDRDGTQYF.

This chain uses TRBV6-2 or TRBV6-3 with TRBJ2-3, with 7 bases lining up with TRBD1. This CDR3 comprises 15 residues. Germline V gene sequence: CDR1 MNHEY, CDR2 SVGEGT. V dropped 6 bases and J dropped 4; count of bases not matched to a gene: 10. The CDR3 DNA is TGTGCCAGCAGGCCATCGACAGGGTTGGCAGATACGCAGTATTTT. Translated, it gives CASRPSTGLADTQYF.

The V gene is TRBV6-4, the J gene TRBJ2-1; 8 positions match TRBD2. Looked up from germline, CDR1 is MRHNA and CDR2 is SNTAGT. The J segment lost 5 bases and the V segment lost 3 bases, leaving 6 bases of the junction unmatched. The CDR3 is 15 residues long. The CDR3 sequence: CASSDRGLENNEQFF. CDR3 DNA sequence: TGTGCCAGCAGTGATAGGGGACTAGAGAACAATGAGCAGTTCTTC.

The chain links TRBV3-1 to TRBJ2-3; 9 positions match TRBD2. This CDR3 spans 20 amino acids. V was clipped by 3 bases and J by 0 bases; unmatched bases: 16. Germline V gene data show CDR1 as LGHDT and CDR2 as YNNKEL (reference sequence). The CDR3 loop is CASSHPIGGGAPYSTDTQYF. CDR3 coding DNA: TGTGCCAGCAGCCATCCTATTGGCGGGGGGGCGCCTTATAGCACAGATACGCAGTATTTT.

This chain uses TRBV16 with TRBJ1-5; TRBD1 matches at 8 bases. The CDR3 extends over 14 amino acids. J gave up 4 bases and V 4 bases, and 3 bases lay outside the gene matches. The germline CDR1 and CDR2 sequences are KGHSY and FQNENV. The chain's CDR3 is CASSRGQANQPQHF. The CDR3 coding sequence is TGTGCCAGCAGCCGGGGACAGGCAAATCAGCCCCAGCATTTT.

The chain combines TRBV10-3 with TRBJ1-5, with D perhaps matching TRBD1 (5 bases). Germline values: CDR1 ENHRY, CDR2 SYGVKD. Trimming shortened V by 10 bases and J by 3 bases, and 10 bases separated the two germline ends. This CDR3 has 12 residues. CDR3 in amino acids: CASGGSNQPQHF. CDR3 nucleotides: TGTGCCAGCGGGGGATCCAATCAGCCCCAGCATTTT.

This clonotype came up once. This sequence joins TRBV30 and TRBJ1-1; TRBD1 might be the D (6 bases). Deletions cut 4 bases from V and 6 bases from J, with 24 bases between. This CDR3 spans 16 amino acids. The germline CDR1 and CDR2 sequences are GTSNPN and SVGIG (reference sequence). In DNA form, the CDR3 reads TGTGCCTGGAACCCCCTGGGGAGGGGGTCAAGCCCTGAAGCTTTCTTT. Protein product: CAWNPLGRGSSPEAFF.

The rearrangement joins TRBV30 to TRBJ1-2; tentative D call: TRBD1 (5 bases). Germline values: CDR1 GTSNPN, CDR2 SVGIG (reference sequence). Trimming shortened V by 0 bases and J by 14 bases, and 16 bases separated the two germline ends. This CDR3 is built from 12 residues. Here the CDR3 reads CAWSVGRSGPTF. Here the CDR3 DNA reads TGTGCCTGGAGTGTAGGACGGTCAGGGCCGACCTTC.

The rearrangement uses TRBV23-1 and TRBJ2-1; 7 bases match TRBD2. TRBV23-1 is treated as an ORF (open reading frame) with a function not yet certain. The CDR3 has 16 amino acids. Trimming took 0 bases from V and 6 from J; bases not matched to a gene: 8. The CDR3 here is CASSQSPPSGGNEQFF. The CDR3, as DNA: TGCGCCAGCAGTCAATCTCCTCCCTCGGGGGGCAATGAGCAGTTCTTC.

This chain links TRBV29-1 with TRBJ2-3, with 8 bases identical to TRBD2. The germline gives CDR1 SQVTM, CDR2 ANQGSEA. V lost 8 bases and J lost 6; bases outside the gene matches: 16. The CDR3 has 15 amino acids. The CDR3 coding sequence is TGCAGCTCGGGCGTTTCGGGGGGGCCTAGGGATACGCAGTATTTT. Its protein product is CSSGVSGGPRDTQYF.

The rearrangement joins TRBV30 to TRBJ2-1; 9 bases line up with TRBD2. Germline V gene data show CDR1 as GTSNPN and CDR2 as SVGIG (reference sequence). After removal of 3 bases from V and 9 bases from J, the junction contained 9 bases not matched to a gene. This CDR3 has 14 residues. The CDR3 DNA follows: TGTGCCTGGAGCGCACATAGCGGGGGATCTGAGCAGTTCTTC. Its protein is CAWSAHSGGSEQFF.

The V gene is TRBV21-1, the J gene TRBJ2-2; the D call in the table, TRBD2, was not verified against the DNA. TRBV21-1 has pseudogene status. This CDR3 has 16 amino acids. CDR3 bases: TGTGCCAGCAGCAACCGGGACAAGGGGAGGACCGGGGAGCTGTTTTTT. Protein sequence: CASSNRDKGRTGELFF.